This section outlines one TCR beta chain sequence together with its context. With a J-beta primer mix and a sample-barcoded 5' primer, a second PCR ran about 7 to 11 cycles. TCRdb processed the 5' RACE reads anew with MiXCR; each CDR3 protein has one entry. The table has about 1.7 million distinct CDR3 sequences, under 30% seen once. The data stem from a study of blood T cells in healthy people across ages. Donors ranged from 6 to 90 years old and were healthy Caucasians in Russia. This CDR3 region has 15 residues. CDR1 is KGHSH and CDR2 is LQKENI in the germline V gene. The V gene lost 0 bases and the J gene lost 5 bases, with 11 bases spanning the gap.

Material: blood. V gene TRBV18 combines with J gene TRBJ1-5; D is undetermined. This clonotype was obtained from a woman aged 25 to 39 in good health. The DNA for the CDR3 is TGTGCCAGCTCACCACCAGGGTTCAGCGATCAGCCCCAGCATTTT. It is translated as CASSPPGFSDQPQHF.